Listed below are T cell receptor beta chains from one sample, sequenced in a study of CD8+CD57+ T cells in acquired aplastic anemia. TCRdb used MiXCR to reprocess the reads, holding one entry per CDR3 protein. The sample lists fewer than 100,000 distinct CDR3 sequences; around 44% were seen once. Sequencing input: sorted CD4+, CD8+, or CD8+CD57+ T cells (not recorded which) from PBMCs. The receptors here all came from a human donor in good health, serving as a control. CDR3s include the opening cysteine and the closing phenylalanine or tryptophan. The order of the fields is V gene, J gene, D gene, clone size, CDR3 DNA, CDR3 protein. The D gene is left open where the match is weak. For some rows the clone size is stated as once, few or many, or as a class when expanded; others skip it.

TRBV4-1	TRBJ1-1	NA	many	TGCGCCAGCAGCCAAGCTGGGAACACTGAAGCTTTCTTT	CASSQAGNTEAFF
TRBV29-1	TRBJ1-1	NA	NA	TGCAGCGTTGAAGATTCGGGGCGCGGGGCTGAAGCTTTCTTT	CSVEDSGRGAEAFF
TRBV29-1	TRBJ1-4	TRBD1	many	TGCAGCGTTCCCGCCACAGGGGGCGTCAATGAAAAACTGTTTTTT	CSVPATGGVNEKLFF
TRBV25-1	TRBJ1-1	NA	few	TGTGCCAGCAGTGAACAAAGGGGGAACACTGAAGCTTTCTTT	CASSEQRGNTEAFF
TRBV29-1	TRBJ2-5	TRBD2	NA	TGCAGCGTGGGTAGCGGGGGCGCGAAAGAGACCCAGTACTTC	CSVGSGGAKETQYF
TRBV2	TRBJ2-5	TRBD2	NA	TGTGCCAGCAGGTCCCTAGCGGGAGGGATCCAAGAGACCCAGTACTTC	CASRSLAGGIQETQYF
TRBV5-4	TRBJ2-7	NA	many	TGTGCCAGCAGCTTGGACCAGGGAGAGGCGCACTTC	CASSLDQGEAHF
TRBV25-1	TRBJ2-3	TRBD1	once	TGTGCCAGCAGTGCAGGGACAGGGGCAGAAGGCACAGATACGCAGTATTTT	CASSAGTGAEGTDTQYF
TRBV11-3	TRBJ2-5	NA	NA	TGTCCCAGCAGCTTACCTGGGCGGGGCGAGACCCAGTACTTC	CPSSLPGRGETQYF
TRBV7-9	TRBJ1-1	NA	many	TGTGCCAGCAGCTTAAGAGCTACTGAAGCTTTCTTT	CASSLRATEAFF
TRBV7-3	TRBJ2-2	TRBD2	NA	TGTGCCAGCAGCTTTAGCGGGGGATCGAACACCGGGGAGCTGCTTTTT	CASSFSGGSNTGELLF
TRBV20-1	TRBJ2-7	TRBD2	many	TGCAGTGCTGAGACCCGGGGGGGCTCCTACGAGCAGTACTTC	CSAETRGGSYEQYF
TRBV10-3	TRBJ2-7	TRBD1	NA	TGTGCCATCAGTGTCGGGGGACAGGCCTACGAGCAGTACTTC	CAISVGGQAYEQYF
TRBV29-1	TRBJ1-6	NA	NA	TGCAGCGTTGAAATCGGGGGGTTATCACCCCTCCACTTT	CSVEIGGLSPLHF
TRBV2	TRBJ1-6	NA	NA	TGTGCCAGCAGCGCCAGGGAGGATTTAAGGAATTCACCCCTCCACTTT	CASSAREDLRNSPLHF
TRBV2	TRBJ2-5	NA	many	TGTGCCAGCCGGGTCTCGATGGCGGAGACCCAGTACTTC	CASRVSMAETQYF
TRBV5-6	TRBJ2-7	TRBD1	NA	TGTGCCTGGACTTACCCCGGGACAGCTGCCTACGAGCAGTACTTC	CAWTYPGTAAYEQYF
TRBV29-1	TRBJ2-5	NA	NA	TGCAGCTCCCTCGGGCGGCAAGAGACCCAGTACTTC	CSSLGRQETQYF
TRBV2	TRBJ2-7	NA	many	TGTGCCAGCAGTCAAGGAAGGTCTTACGAGCAGTACTTC	CASSQGRSYEQYF
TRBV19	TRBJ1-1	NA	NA	TGTGCCAGTAGTATTGAGGGAAGGGGGACTGAAGCTTTCTTT	CASSIEGRGTEAFF
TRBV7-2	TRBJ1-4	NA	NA	TGTGCCAGCAGCGTTAACAGGGCCGGTGAAAAACTGTTTTTT	CASSVNRAGEKLFF
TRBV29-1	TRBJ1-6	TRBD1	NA	TGCAGCGTTGAGACGGACAGGGTTCGACATTCACCCCTCCACTTT	CSVETDRVRHSPLHF
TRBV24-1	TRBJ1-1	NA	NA	TGTGCCACCAGTGATGGGGCGACTGAAGCTTTCTTT	CATSDGATEAFF
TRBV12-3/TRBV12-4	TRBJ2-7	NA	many	TGTGCCAGCAGTTTAAACACTCCCTACGAGCAGTACTTC	CASSLNTPYEQYF
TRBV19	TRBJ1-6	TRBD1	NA	TGTGCCAGTAGCGGGACAGGGAATTCACCCCTCCACTTT	CASSGTGNSPLHF
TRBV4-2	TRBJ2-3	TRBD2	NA	TGTGCCAGCAGCCCATGGCGGGCTAGCGGGGGGCGAGATACGCAGTATTTT	CASSPWRASGGRDTQYF
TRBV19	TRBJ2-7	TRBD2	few	TGTGCCAGTAGTGGGACTAGCGGCTACGAGCAGTACTTC	CASSGTSGYEQYF
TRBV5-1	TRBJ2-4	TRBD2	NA	TGCGCCAGCAGCTTGGGAGCGGGGGGGAACATTCAGTACTTC	CASSLGAGGNIQYF
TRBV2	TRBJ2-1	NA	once	TGTGCCAGCAGTGAATCGAGTCAGGTCGGGCAGTTCTTC	CASSESSQVGQFF
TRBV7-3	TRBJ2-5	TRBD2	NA	TGTGCCAGCAGCCCCGGGGCTCCGGGGGGGGTCCAGTACTTC	CASSPGAPGGVQYF
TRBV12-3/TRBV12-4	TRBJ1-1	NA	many	TGTGCCAGCAGTTTAATGGGACGGACGAACACTGAAGCTTTCTTT	CASSLMGRTNTEAFF
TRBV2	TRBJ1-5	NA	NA	TGTGCCAGCAGTGAAAGGCAGGGGTATCAGCCCCAGCATTTT	CASSERQGYQPQHF
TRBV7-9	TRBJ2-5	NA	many	TGTGCCAGCAGCTTTAGGCCCCGAGGCAGGCAAGAGACCCAGTACTTC	CASSFRPRGRQETQYF
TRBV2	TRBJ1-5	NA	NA	TGTGCCAGCAGTGAAGTAGGGATTCGGCCCCAGCATTTT	CASSEVGIRPQHF
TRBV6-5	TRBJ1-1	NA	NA	TGTGCCAGCAGTTACCCCCCGGGGGGTAACACTGAAGCTTTCTTT	CASSYPPGGNTEAFF
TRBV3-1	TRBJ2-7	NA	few	TGTGCCAGCAGCCAAGATGGTGCGAGCTCCTACGAGCAGTACTTC	CASSQDGASSYEQYF
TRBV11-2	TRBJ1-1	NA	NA	TGTGCCAGCAGCGATCGCATTAAGGCGCTTCCTGAAGCTTTCTTT	CASSDRIKALPEAFF
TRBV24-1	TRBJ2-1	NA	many	TGTGCCACCAGTGATTTAAGAAATGGGCGGGAGCAGTTCTTC	CATSDLRNGREQFF
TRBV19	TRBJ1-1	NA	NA	TGTGCCAGTACCATCTGGGGCGCCGCGGTCACTGAAGCTTTCTTT	CASTIWGAAVTEAFF
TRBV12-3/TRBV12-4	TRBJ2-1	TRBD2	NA	TGTGCCAGCAGTCCGGGACTAGGGGAAGATGAGCAGTTCTTC	CASSPGLGEDEQFF
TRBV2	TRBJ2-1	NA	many	TGTGCCAGCCGATTAGGGGGGGGAGGGAATGAGCAGTTCTTC	CASRLGGGGNEQFF
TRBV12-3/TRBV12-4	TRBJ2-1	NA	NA	TGTGCCAGCGGAATGACAGAGTACAATGAGCAGTTCTTC	CASGMTEYNEQFF
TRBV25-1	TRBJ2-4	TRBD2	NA	TGTGCCAGCAGTGCCCTAGCGGGGGGTTCCAAAAACATTCAGTACTTC	CASSALAGGSKNIQYF
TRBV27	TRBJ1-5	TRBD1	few	TGTGCCAGCAGTTTCGGCCCAGGGGGCGGCAATCAGCCCCAGCATTTT	CASSFGPGGGNQPQHF
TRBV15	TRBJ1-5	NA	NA	TGTGCCACCAGCAGAAGGGGAGGCAATCAGCCCCAGCATTTT	CATSRRGGNQPQHF
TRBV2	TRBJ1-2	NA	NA	TGTGCCAGCAGTGAAGGAGGGGTTGGTGGCTACACCTTC	CASSEGGVGGYTF
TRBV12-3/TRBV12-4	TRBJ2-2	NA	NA	TGTGCCAGCAGCCCCCCCGCGTTAGCGGTCACCGGGGAGCTGTTTTTT	CASSPPALAVTGELFF
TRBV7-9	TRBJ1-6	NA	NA	TGTGCCAGCAGCCTACCAAGACCTCCCCTCCACTTT	CASSLPRPPLHF
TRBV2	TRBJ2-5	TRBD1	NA	TGTGCCAGCAGTGGACAGGGGGCCGTAGAGACCCAGTACTTC	CASSGQGAVETQYF
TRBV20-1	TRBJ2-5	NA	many	TGCAGTGCTGGGGGGGACACCCAAGAGACCCAGTACTTC	CSAGGDTQETQYF
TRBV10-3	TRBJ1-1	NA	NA	TGTGCCATCAGTGCCCGGGAAGGTGATGAAGCTTTCTTT	CAISAREGDEAFF
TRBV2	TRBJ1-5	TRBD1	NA	TGTGCCAGCAGTGGCCTGTTCGACAGGGATCAGCCCCAGCATTTT	CASSGLFDRDQPQHF
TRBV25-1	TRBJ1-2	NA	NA	TGTGCCAGCAGTGATCCTTGGGACTATGGCTACACCTTC	CASSDPWDYGYTF
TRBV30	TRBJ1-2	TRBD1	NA	TGTGCCTGGAGTCCCGGGACAGGGAGTGGTGGCTACACCTTC	CAWSPGTGSGGYTF
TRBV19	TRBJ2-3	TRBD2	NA	TGTGCCAGCACCCTAGCGGGGAGCCACACAGATACGCAGTATTTT	CASTLAGSHTDTQYF
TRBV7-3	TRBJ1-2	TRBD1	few	TGTGCCAGCAGCTCGCAGGGGGGAACCCGCTATGGCTACACCTTC	CASSSQGGTRYGYTF
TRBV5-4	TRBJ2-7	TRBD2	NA	TGTGCCAGCAGTCTAGCGGAAGTCTACGAGCAGTACTTC	CASSLAEVYEQYF